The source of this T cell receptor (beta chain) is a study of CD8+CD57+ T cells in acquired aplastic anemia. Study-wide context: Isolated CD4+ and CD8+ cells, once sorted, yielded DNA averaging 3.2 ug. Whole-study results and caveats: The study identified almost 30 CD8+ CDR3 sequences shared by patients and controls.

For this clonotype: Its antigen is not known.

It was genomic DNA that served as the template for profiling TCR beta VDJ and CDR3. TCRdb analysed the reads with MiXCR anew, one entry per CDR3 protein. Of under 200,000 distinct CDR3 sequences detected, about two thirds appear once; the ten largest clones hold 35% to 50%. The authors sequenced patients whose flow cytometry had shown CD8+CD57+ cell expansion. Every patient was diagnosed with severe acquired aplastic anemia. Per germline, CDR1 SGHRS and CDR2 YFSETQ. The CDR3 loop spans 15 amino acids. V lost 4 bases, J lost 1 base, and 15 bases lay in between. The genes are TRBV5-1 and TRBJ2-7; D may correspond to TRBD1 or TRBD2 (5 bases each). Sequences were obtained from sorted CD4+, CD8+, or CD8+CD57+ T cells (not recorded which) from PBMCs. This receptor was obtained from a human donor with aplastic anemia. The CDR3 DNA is TGCGCCAGCAGCCACCGGGACCGGGATTCCTACGAGCAGTACTTC. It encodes CASSHRDRDSYEQYF.